The 29 T cell receptor beta chains reported below all come from one sample, sequenced in a study of blood T cell repertoires in COVID-19. Only in-frame clones appear in the TCRdb table, and some are missing; sequencing was by immunoSEQ multiplex PCR. This sample has 63,000 or so clones, with nearly 85% found just once. The sequenced material came from peripheral blood. These receptors came from a human donor in a cohort sampled during active COVID-19.

This clone was detected only a few times. V usage is TRBV1 and J usage is TRBJ1-3; TRBD1, as called in the table, went unchecked against the DNA. TRBV1 counts as a pseudogene. The CDR3 length is 16 residues. The CDR3 coding sequence is TGCACCAGCAGCCTTGACAGCTACGACTCTGGAAACACCATATATTTT. Residues: CTSSLDSYDSGNTIYF.

The V gene is TRBV3-1 (or the pseudogene TRBV3-2), the J gene TRBJ1-2, with D possibly being TRBD1 (6 bases). Germline CDR1 reads LGHDT; CDR2 reads YNNKEL (reference sequence). Trimming took 1 base from V and 7 from J, leaving 16 bases between them. The length of the CDR3 is 15 residues. In DNA form, the CDR3 reads TGTGCCAGCAGCCAAGCCCATTCAGGGGCGCGTGGCTACACCTTC. It translates to CASSQAHSGARGYTF.

The J gene is TRBJ1-2, the V gene TRBV6-1; D gene unclear. V was cut by 0 bases and J by 4 bases, with 9 bases left in between. Per germline, CDR1 MNHNS and CDR2 SASEGT. The CDR3 is 14 residues long. DNA for the CDR3: TGTGCCAGCAGTGAAGCGGGAGGCAGCTATGGCTACACCTTC. It is translated as CASSEAGGSYGYTF.

The V gene is TRBV4-1, the J gene TRBJ2-1, with TRBD2 as a possible D gene (5 bases). The CDR3 runs 12 residues. V lost 1 base to trimming and J lost 10 bases, with 8 bases between them. Germline V gene data show CDR1 as MGHRA and CDR2 as YSYEKL. CDR3 protein: CASSQVRGEQFF. The CDR3 DNA reads TGCGCCAGCAGCCAAGTTAGAGGGGAGCAGTTCTTC.

The rearrangement joins TRBV10-3 to TRBJ1-2; D perhaps matches TRBD1 (5 bases). The V gene's germline CDR1 is ENHRY and CDR2 SYGVKD. V lost 3 bases and J lost 8, with 13 bases in between. CDR3 length equals 13 residues. CDR3 sequence reads: CAISEIQAGGYTF. CDR3 DNA: TGTGCCATCAGTGAAATACAGGCGGGGGGCTACACCTTC.

The chain joins TRBV5-1 to TRBJ2-1, with TRBD2 as a possible D gene (7 bases). V lost 4 bases and J lost 2, with 10 bases in between. CDR1 SGHRS and CDR2 YFSETQ come from the germline V gene. There are 14 residues in the CDR3. In DNA, the CDR3 is TGCGCCAGCAGCGGGGGGGCCGCCTACAATGAGCAGTTCTTC. Translating gives CASSGGAAYNEQFF.

CDR3 nucleotide sequence: TGTGCCAGCAGTGCCACGAGCTACGAGCAGTACTTC. Its translation: CASSATSYEQYF. The chain combines TRBV6-6 with TRBJ2-7; D is unresolved. The V end lost 5 bases, the J end lost 3 bases, and 8 bases lay between the germline ends. Per germline, CDR1 MNHNY and CDR2 SVGAGI (reference sequence). This CDR3 is 12 amino acids long.

The J gene is TRBJ1-5, the V gene TRBV19; D possibly corresponds to TRBD1 (6 bases). The germline V gene encodes CDR1 LNHDA and CDR2 SQIVND (reference sequence). Trimming pared 4 bases from V and 2 bases from J, leaving 9 bases between. The CDR3 runs to 14 residues. The CDR3 DNA is TGTGCCAGTAGTACGCGACAGGGCAATCAGCCCCAGCATTTT. Encoded protein: CASSTRQGNQPQHF. Variable domain in full (rest from reference TRBV19 and TRBJ1-5): DGGITQSPKYLFRKEGQNVTLSCEQNLNHDAMYWYRQDPGQGLRLIYYSQIVNDFQKGDIAEGYSVSREKKESFPLTVTSAQKNPTAFYLCASSTRQGNQPQHFGDGTRLSIL.

The chain carries TRBV9 and TRBJ2-3; D unresolved. Germline values: CDR1 SGDLS, CDR2 YYNGEE. The CDR3 loop spans 11 amino acids. V dropped 4 bases and J dropped 8 bases, with 8 bases sitting between them. The CDR3 DNA follows: TGTGCCAGCAGCCCTGGGCGTACGCAGTATTTT. Its protein is CASSPGRTQYF. Complete variable domain (other parts from reference TRBV9 and TRBJ2-3): DSGVTQTPKHLITATGQRVTLRCSPRSGDLSVYWYQQSLDQGLQFLIQYYNGEERAKGNILERFSAQQFPDLHSELNLSSLELGDSALYFCASSPGRTQYFGPGTRLTVL.

The V gene is TRBV12-3 or TRBV12-4, the J gene TRBJ1-1; tentatively, D is TRBD1 (6 bases). V was cut by 6 bases and J by 3 bases, with 11 bases left in between. The CDR3 extends over 13 amino acids. The chain's CDR3 is CASSLDSYTEAFF. CDR3 sequence (DNA): TGTGCCAGCAGCCTGGACAGTTACACTGAAGCTTTCTTT.

The rearrangement uses TRBV6-5 and TRBJ2-3; D remains unclear. The CDR3 consists of 14 residues. The germline V and J ends were trimmed by 10 bases and 4 bases, with 18 bases remaining between them. The V gene's germline CDR1 is MNHEY and CDR2 SVGAGI. The CDR3 reads CAIYPPLVADTQYF. Written as DNA, the CDR3 is TGTGCCATCTACCCCCCTTTGGTGGCAGATACGCAGTATTTT.

The rearrangement joins TRBV7-3 to TRBJ1-6; D is uncertain. Per germline, CDR1 SGHTA and CDR2 FQGTGA. CDR3 size: 16 residues. Trimming pared 0 bases from V and 1 base from J, leaving 7 bases between. The CDR3 sequence: CASSLTGASYNSPLHF. CDR3 coding DNA: TGTGCCAGCAGCTTAACGGGAGCGTCCTATAATTCACCCCTCCACTTT.

This sequence joins TRBV27 and TRBJ2-5, with D hard to call. CDR1 is MNHEY, CDR2 SMNVEV, per germline (reference sequence). The CDR3 is 16 amino acids. Trimming stripped 3 bases from V and 4 bases from J, with 18 bases between. The CDR3 is CASSFTFRSRVETQYF. CDR3 nucleotide sequence: TGTGCCAGCAGTTTTACGTTCCGTTCTCGGGTAGAGACCCAGTACTTC.

The chain employs TRBV19 and TRBJ2-3; D possibly corresponds to TRBD2 (5 bases). CDR1 and CDR2 from the germline V gene are LNHDA and SQIVND (reference sequence). This CDR3 spans 11 amino acids. Trimming removed 7 bases at V and 4 bases at J, with 6 bases between. CDR3 coding DNA: TGTGCCAGTAAGGAGGCAGATACGCAGTATTTT. Its translation is CASKEADTQYF.

The chain combines TRBV7-9 with TRBJ1-1, with unresolved D. V shed 2 bases and J shed 2 bases, with 6 bases lying between them. This CDR3 is built from 13 residues. CDR1 SEHNR and CDR2 FQNEAQ come from the germline V gene (reference sequence). The CDR3 bases are TGTGCCAGCAGCTTAAGAGGAAACACTGAAGCTTTCTTT. Translation: CASSLRGNTEAFF.

The rearrangement joins TRBV7-9 to TRBJ1-2; maybe TRBD1 (5 bases). The germline V gene encodes CDR1 SEHNR and CDR2 FQNEAQ (reference sequence). CDR3 length: 13 amino acids. V shed 5 bases and J shed 8 bases, with 15 bases lying between them. The CDR3 coding sequence is TGTGCCAGCAGCCATCTGGGCGGGGACGGCTACACCTTC. Its translation: CASSHLGGDGYTF.

The chain has TRBV30 and TRBJ2-5; a weak D match, TRBD2 (5 bases). Trimming took 2 bases from V and 4 from J, leaving 8 bases between them. In germline, CDR1 is GTSNPN, CDR2 SVGIG (reference sequence). This CDR3 comprises 12 residues. DNA for the CDR3: TGTGCCTGGAGTCCGGCGGGAGAGACCCAGTACTTC. This codes for CAWSPAGETQYF.

V and J are TRBV7-9 and TRBJ1-1; D remains unclear. V lost 0 bases to trimming and J lost 4 bases, with 9 bases between them. The CDR3 sequence is 14 residues long. From germline, CDR1 is SEHNR and CDR2 FQNEAQ (reference sequence). CDR3 amino acids: CASSLAPSTTEAFF. The CDR3 nucleotides read TGTGCCAGCAGCTTAGCCCCTAGCACCACTGAAGCTTTCTTT.

This clone is a singleton in its sample. The rearrangement uses TRBV24-1 and TRBJ2-4, with 8 nucleotides matching TRBD1. The CDR3 has 16 amino acids. In germline, CDR1 is KGHDR, CDR2 SFDVKD. Trimming at V came to 2 bases and at J to 12 bases, leaving 14 bases not matched to a gene. This CDR3 reads CATSDCGRGRACAQYF. The DNA of the CDR3 is TGTGCCACCAGTGATTGTGGCAGGGGGCGCGCGTGTGCTCAGTACTTC.

The chain combines TRBV3-1 (or the pseudogene TRBV3-2) with TRBJ2-1, with D unclear. Trimming cost V 1 base and J 4 bases, with 8 bases left between them. CDR3 length: 14 residues. Germline assignment: CDR1 LGHDT and CDR2 YNNKEL (reference sequence). CDR3 region: CASSQVGRYNEQFF. CDR3 DNA sequence: TGTGCCAGCAGCCAAGTGGGCCGGTACAATGAGCAGTTCTTC.

This clone was seen once. This chain connects TRBV5-5 to TRBJ1-2, with TRBD1 as a possible D gene (6 bases). CDR3 size: 15 residues. Per the germline V gene, CDR1 is SGHKS and CDR2 is YYEKEE (reference sequence). V lost 4 bases and J lost 0, with 13 bases in between. This CDR3 is CASSPRQDANYGYTF. As DNA, the CDR3 is TGTGCCAGCAGCCCCCGACAGGACGCTAACTATGGCTACACCTTC.

The genes are TRBV6-5 and TRBJ2-7; no definite D call. From germline, CDR1 is MNHEY and CDR2 SVGAGI. This CDR3 has 10 residues. DNA of the CDR3: TGTGTCACAGACTCCTACGAGCAGTACTTC. Protein product: CVTDSYEQYF.

The V gene is TRBV7-8, the J gene TRBJ1-2; TRBD1 might be the D (6 bases). The length of the CDR3 is 12 residues. In germline, CDR1 is SGHVS, CDR2 FQNEAQ. The CDR3 region has the DNA TGTGCGTCAGGGGCGACTAACTATGGCTACACCTTC. Translation: CASGATNYGYTF.

This chain connects TRBV7-2 to TRBJ2-3; 8 bases match TRBD1. The germline gives CDR1 SGHTA, CDR2 FQGNSA. V was clipped by 5 bases and J by 1 base; unmatched bases: 8. The CDR3 runs to 16 residues. CDR3 sequence reads: CASSPRTGWGTDTQYF. Here the CDR3 DNA reads TGTGCCAGCAGCCCACGGACAGGGTGGGGCACAGATACGCAGTATTTT.

The V call is TRBV19, the J call TRBJ2-7; 7 bases match TRBD1. The V segment lost 5 bases and the J segment 6 bases; nucleotides outside the gene matches: 13. Germline V CDR1 and CDR2: LNHDA, SQIVND (reference sequence). The CDR3 has 15 residues. This chain's CDR3 is CASSSLQGTGSEQYF. Here the CDR3 DNA reads TGTGCCAGTAGTTCGCTACAGGGGACGGGTTCCGAGCAGTACTTC.

CDR3 region: CASSHGTGGYSYEQYF. DNA of the CDR3: TGCGCCAGCAGCCACGGTACAGGGGGCTACTCCTACGAGCAGTACTTC. The chain has TRBV4-1 and TRBJ2-7, with 9 bases that match TRBD1. With V trimmed by 3 bases and J by 0 bases, 6 bases remained unmatched. This CDR3 comprises 16 residues. The V gene's germline CDR1 is MGHRA and CDR2 YSYEKL.

The rearrangement links TRBV15 to TRBJ1-1; 7 bases are a match to TRBD1. Germline CDR1 reads LNHNV; CDR2 reads YYDKDF (reference sequence). CDR3 length: 17 residues. V shed 0 bases and J 3 bases; nucleotides not matched to a gene: 10. The CDR3 here is CATSREGTALSYTEAFF. In DNA, the CDR3 is TGTGCCACCAGCAGAGAAGGGACAGCATTATCCTACACTGAAGCTTTCTTT.

The V call is TRBV2, the J call TRBJ2-1; tentatively, D is TRBD2 (6 bases). With 3 bases removed from V and 2 bases from J, the gap between germline ends came to 11 bases. Germline values: CDR1 SNHLY, CDR2 FYNNEI. CDR3 length: 15 amino acids. The CDR3 loop is CASSDLGGTYNEQFF. For the CDR3, the DNA is TGTGCCAGCAGTGACCTCGGGGGTACCTACAATGAGCAGTTCTTC.

The V gene is TRBV10-3, the J gene TRBJ2-7; 7 nucleotides align to TRBD1. The V gene's germline CDR1 is ENHRY and CDR2 SYGVKD. The CDR3 sequence is 12 residues long. V lost 6 bases, J lost 9 bases, and 8 bases stayed unmatched. The DNA of the CDR3 is TGTGCCATCAGGGGGGAAGGGGGCGCGCAGTACTTC. Translating it yields CAIRGEGGAQYF.